A single TCR beta chain is shown here with its context. The V gene lost 0 bases and the J gene lost 3 bases, with 18 bases spanning the gap. The CDR3 sequence is 17 residues long. Germline V gives CDR1 LGHNA, CDR2 YSLEER. The data originate from a study of blood T cell repertoires in COVID-19. TCRdb's copy holds only in-frame clones and misses some; the assay was immunoSEQ multiplex PCR. The sample contains about 100,000 clones, about 77% of which appear only once. The chain is built from TRBV4-3 and TRBJ2-7, with a tentative D call TRBD2 (6 bases). The sequence was obtained from a man in his 70s with active or convalescent COVID-19. Sequenced: peripheral blood. The CDR3 nucleotides are TGCGCCAGCAGCCAAGATATAGGGCGGGACCTAATCTACGAGCAGTACTTC. It specifies CASSQDIGRDLIYEQYF.